This record covers a single T cell receptor (beta chain). This specimen comes from a study of cytomegalovirus exposure and HLA in healthy donors. At the level of the study: Of about 400 genotyped donors, 81% clustered with self-reported Caucasian donors.

With 60 Vbeta and 13 Jbeta primers, the PCR was carried out. Profiled with immunoSEQ multiplex PCR; TCRdb holds only in-frame clones, not every one. This sample has about 170,000 clones, with roughly 80% found just once. CDR3 length: 13 amino acids. The germline V and J ends were trimmed by 5 bases and 6 bases, with 14 bases remaining between them. In germline, CDR1 is MNHNY, CDR2 SVGAGI (reference sequence). The chain combines TRBV6-6 with TRBJ2-7, with a weak D call TRBD1 (6 bases). The source material was PBMCs. The TCR originated in a male donor in good health and CMV-seronegative. CDR3 nucleotides: TGTGCCAGCAGTCCCCGTGGGGGCGGCGAGCAGTACTTC. This encodes CASSPRGGGEQYF.